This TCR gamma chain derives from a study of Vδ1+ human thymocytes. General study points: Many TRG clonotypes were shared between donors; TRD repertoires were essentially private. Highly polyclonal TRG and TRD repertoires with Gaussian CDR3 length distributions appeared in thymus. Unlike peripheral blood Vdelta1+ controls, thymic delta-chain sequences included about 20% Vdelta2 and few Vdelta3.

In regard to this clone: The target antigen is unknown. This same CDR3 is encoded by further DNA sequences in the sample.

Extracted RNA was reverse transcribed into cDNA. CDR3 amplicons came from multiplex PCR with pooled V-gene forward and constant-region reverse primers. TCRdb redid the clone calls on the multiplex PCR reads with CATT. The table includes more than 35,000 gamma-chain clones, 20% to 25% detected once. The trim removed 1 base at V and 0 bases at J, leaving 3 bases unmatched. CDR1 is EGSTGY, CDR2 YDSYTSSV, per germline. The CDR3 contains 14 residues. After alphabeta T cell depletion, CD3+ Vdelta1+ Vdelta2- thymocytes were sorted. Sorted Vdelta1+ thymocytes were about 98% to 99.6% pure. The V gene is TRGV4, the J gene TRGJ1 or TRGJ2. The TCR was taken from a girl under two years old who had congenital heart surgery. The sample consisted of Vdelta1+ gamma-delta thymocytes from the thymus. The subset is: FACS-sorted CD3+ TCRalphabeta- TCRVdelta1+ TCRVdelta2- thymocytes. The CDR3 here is CATWDGRNYYKKLF. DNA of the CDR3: TGTGCCACCTGGGATGGCAGGAATTATTATAAGAAACTCTTT.